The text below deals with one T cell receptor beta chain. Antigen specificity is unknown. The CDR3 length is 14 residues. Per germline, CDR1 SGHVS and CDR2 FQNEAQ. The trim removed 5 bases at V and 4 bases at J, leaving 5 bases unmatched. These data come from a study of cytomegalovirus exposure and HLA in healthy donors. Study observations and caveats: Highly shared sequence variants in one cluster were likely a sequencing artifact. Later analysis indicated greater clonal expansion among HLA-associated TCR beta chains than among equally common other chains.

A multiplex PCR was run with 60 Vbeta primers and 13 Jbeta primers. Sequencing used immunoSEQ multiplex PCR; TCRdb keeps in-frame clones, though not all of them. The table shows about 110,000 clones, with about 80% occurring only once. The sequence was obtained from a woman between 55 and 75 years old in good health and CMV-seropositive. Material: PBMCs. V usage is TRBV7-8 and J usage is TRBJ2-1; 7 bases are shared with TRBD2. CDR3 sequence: CASSDQAGYNEQFF. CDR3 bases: TGTGCCAGCAGCGACCAAGCGGGGTACAATGAGCAGTTCTTC.